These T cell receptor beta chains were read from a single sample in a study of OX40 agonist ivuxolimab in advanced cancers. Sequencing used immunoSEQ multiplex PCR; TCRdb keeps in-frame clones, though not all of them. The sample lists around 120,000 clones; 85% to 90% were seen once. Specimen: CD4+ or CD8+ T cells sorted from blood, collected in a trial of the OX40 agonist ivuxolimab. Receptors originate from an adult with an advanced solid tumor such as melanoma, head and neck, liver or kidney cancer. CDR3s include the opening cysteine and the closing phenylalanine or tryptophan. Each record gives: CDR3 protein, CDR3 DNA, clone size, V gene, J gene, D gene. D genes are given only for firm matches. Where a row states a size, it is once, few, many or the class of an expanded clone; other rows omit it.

cdr3_aa: CASSSGTVNTEAFF
cdr3_nt: TGTGCCAGTAGTAGCGGGACGGTGAACACTGAAGCTTTCTTT
clone_size: .
v_call: TRBV19
j_call: TRBJ1-1
d_call: .

cdr3_aa: CASSPNGGAYEQYF
cdr3_nt: TGTGCCAGCAGCCCGAATGGGGGGGCCTACGAGCAGTACTTC
clone_size: .
v_call: TRBV7-3
j_call: TRBJ2-7
d_call: TRBD2

cdr3_aa: CASSLDGQVNTEAFF
cdr3_nt: TGTGCCAGCAGCTTAGATGGACAAGTGAACACTGAAGCTTTCTTT
clone_size: .
v_call: TRBV7-2
j_call: TRBJ1-1
d_call: .

cdr3_aa: CASIEAGTGLRGYTF
cdr3_nt: TGTGCCAGCATCGAAGCCGGGACAGGGTTGCGTGGCTACACCTTC
clone_size: .
v_call: TRBV7-9
j_call: TRBJ1-2
d_call: TRBD1

cdr3_aa: CASSLGQGATGNTIYF
cdr3_nt: TGTGCCAGCAGCTTAGGACAGGGGGCGACAGGAAACACCATATATTTT
clone_size: once
v_call: TRBV7-3
j_call: TRBJ1-3
d_call: TRBD1

cdr3_aa: CASSPTGASGYTF
cdr3_nt: TGTGCCAGCAGCCCAACAGGGGCTTCTGGCTACACCTTC
clone_size: .
v_call: TRBV7-3
j_call: TRBJ1-2
d_call: TRBD1

cdr3_aa: CASSLRRTSGTNTGELFF
cdr3_nt: TGTGCCAGCAGCTTACGCCGGACTAGCGGGACCAACACCGGGGAGCTGTTTTTT
clone_size: .
v_call: TRBV7-8
j_call: TRBJ2-2
d_call: TRBD2

cdr3_aa: CASSERVLDQPQHF
cdr3_nt: TGTGCCAGCAGTGAAAGGGTTTTGGATCAGCCCCAGCATTTT
clone_size: .
v_call: TRBV6-1
j_call: TRBJ1-5
d_call: .

cdr3_aa: CASSLGDAGQGYEQYF
cdr3_nt: TGTGCTAGCAGCTTAGGCGACGCAGGACAGGGGTACGAGCAGTACTTC
clone_size: .
v_call: TRBV7-7
j_call: TRBJ2-7
d_call: TRBD1

cdr3_aa: CASSLNLQALSGNTIYF
cdr3_nt: TGTGCCAGCAGCCTTAACTTACAGGCCCTCTCTGGAAACACCATATATTTT
clone_size: .
v_call: TRBV9
j_call: TRBJ1-3
d_call: .

cdr3_aa: CASSLASTGRADTQYF
cdr3_nt: TGTGCCAGCAGCTTGGCCTCTACGGGCCGGGCAGATACGCAGTATTTT
clone_size: .
v_call: TRBV5-4
j_call: TRBJ2-3
d_call: .

cdr3_aa: CASSFDSNSPLHF
cdr3_nt: TGTGCCAGCAGTTTCGACAGTAATTCACCCCTCCACTTT
clone_size: .
v_call: TRBV28
j_call: TRBJ1-6
d_call: .

cdr3_aa: CASSLTKRGSPETQYF
cdr3_nt: TGTGCCAGCAGTTTAACGAAAAGGGGGTCCCCAGAGACCCAGTACTTC
clone_size: .
v_call: TRBV28
j_call: TRBJ2-5
d_call: .

cdr3_aa: CASSQGITGPQYF
cdr3_nt: TGTGCCAGCAGCCAAGGGATCACGGGTCCGCAGTATTTT
clone_size: .
v_call: TRBV14
j_call: TRBJ2-3
d_call: .

cdr3_aa: CASSPQGVTGNTIYF
cdr3_nt: TGTGCCAGCAGCCCACAGGGGGTAACTGGAAACACCATATATTTT
clone_size: .
v_call: TRBV6-5
j_call: TRBJ1-3
d_call: TRBD1

cdr3_aa: CASSGRLAGGHGDTQYF
cdr3_nt: TGTGCCAGCAGCGGACGACTAGCGGGGGGGCATGGAGATACGCAGTATTTT
clone_size: .
v_call: TRBV9
j_call: TRBJ2-3
d_call: TRBD2

cdr3_aa: CASSYSPSGGPETQYF
cdr3_nt: TGTGCCAGCAGTTACTCTCCTAGCGGGGGGCCGGAGACCCAGTACTTC
clone_size: .
v_call: TRBV6-6
j_call: TRBJ2-5
d_call: TRBD2

cdr3_aa: CASSLGSGDEQFF
cdr3_nt: TGTGCCAGCAGCCTTGGGTCAGGGGATGAGCAGTTCTTC
clone_size: .
v_call: TRBV5-4
j_call: TRBJ2-1
d_call: .

cdr3_aa: CASSEDRGLTETQYF
cdr3_nt: TGTGCCAGCAGTGAAGACAGGGGGCTGACGGAGACCCAGTACTTC
clone_size: .
v_call: TRBV2
j_call: TRBJ2-5
d_call: TRBD1

cdr3_aa: CASSLDTGANVLTF
cdr3_nt: TGTGCCAGCAGCTTGGACACTGGGGCCAACGTCCTGACTTTC
clone_size: .
v_call: TRBV5-6
j_call: TRBJ2-6
d_call: .

cdr3_aa: CASTDGGRGDQPQHF
cdr3_nt: TGTGCCAGCACCGACGGCGGTAGAGGGGATCAGCCCCAGCATTTT
clone_size: .
v_call: TRBV7-9
j_call: TRBJ1-5
d_call: .

cdr3_aa: CASSVERGGQETQYF
cdr3_nt: TGTGCCAGCAGCGTAGAGCGGGGGGGCCAAGAGACCCAGTACTTC
clone_size: once
v_call: TRBV9
j_call: TRBJ2-5
d_call: TRBD2

cdr3_aa: CASSLISFRGGEAFF
cdr3_nt: TGTGCCAGCAGCTTAATTAGCTTCAGGGGGGGAGAAGCTTTCTTT
clone_size: .
v_call: TRBV11-2
j_call: TRBJ1-1
d_call: TRBD1

cdr3_aa: CASSPRTALNTEAFF
cdr3_nt: TGTGCCAGCTCACCACGGACGGCGTTGAACACTGAAGCTTTCTTT
clone_size: .
v_call: TRBV18
j_call: TRBJ1-1
d_call: .

cdr3_aa: CASSPPPGTNTGELFF
cdr3_nt: TGTGCCAGCTCACCACCGCCAGGGACCAACACCGGGGAGCTGTTTTTT
clone_size: .
v_call: TRBV18
j_call: TRBJ2-2
d_call: .

cdr3_aa: CASSYLRTGGGYGYTF
cdr3_nt: TGTGCCAGCAGTTATCTTAGGACAGGAGGTGGCTATGGCTACACCTTC
clone_size: .
v_call: TRBV6-5
j_call: TRBJ1-2
d_call: TRBD1

cdr3_aa: CASSPGFSLTDTQYF
cdr3_nt: TGTGCCAGCAGTCCAGGGTTTAGCCTCACAGATACGCAGTATTTT
clone_size: .
v_call: TRBV27
j_call: TRBJ2-3
d_call: .

cdr3_aa: CASSQDVRGGSYNEQFF
cdr3_nt: TGTGCCAGCAGCCAAGATGTACGAGGGGGGAGTTACAATGAGCAGTTCTTC
clone_size: .
v_call: TRBV4-2
j_call: TRBJ2-1
d_call: .

cdr3_aa: CASNRSPEATEAFF
cdr3_nt: TGTGCCAGTAATCGGTCGCCGGAGGCCACTGAAGCTTTCTTT
clone_size: .
v_call: TRBV19
j_call: TRBJ1-1
d_call: .

cdr3_aa: CAWSVGLGNTEAFF
cdr3_nt: TGTGCCTGGAGCGTAGGACTGGGGAACACTGAAGCTTTCTTT
clone_size: .
v_call: TRBV30
j_call: TRBJ1-1
d_call: .

cdr3_aa: CASSLGVTDTQYF
cdr3_nt: TGTGCCAGCAGCTTAGGGGTGACAGATACGCAGTATTTT
clone_size: .
v_call: TRBV11-2
j_call: TRBJ2-3
d_call: .

cdr3_aa: CASSSTGLAGVAKNIQYF
cdr3_nt: TGTGCCAGCAGTTCCACGGGACTAGCGGGGGTAGCCAAAAACATTCAGTACTTC
clone_size: .
v_call: TRBV28
j_call: TRBJ2-4
d_call: TRBD2

cdr3_aa: CASSTTQANYGYTF
cdr3_nt: TGCGCCAGCAGCACAACACAGGCTAACTATGGCTACACCTTC
clone_size: .
v_call: TRBV5-1
j_call: TRBJ1-2
d_call: .

cdr3_aa: CASSWGLAGGPDSYNEQFF
cdr3_nt: TGCGCCAGCAGCTGGGGACTAGCGGGGGGACCAGACTCCTACAATGAGCAGTTCTTC
clone_size: .
v_call: TRBV5-1
j_call: TRBJ2-1
d_call: TRBD2

cdr3_aa: CASSLEGQGRGYTF
cdr3_nt: TGCGCCAGCAGCTTAGAAGGACAGGGAAGAGGCTACACCTTC
clone_size: .
v_call: TRBV5-1
j_call: TRBJ1-2
d_call: TRBD1

cdr3_aa: CASSYQAGNQPQHF
cdr3_nt: TGTGCCAGCAGTTATCAAGCGGGTAATCAGCCCCAGCATTTT
clone_size: .
v_call: TRBV28
j_call: TRBJ1-5
d_call: .

cdr3_aa: CASSQYASGLAGTYEQFF
cdr3_nt: TGCGCCAGCAGCCAATACGCGAGCGGACTAGCGGGCACCTATGAGCAGTTCTTC
clone_size: .
v_call: TRBV4-3
j_call: TRBJ2-1
d_call: TRBD2